This paragraph reports one T cell receptor (beta chain). The sample is drawn from a study of T-cell reconstitution after alpha-beta-depleted transplantation in children. Germline CDR1 and CDR2: MNHEY and SVGAGI. The CDR3 covers 15 residues. J lost 3 bases, V lost 4 bases, and 7 bases had no gene match. Molecular barcoding with unique molecular identifiers was used for the TCRbeta library. TCRdb independently ran MiXCR on the PCR reads; one entry per CDR3 protein. The data hold some 550,000 distinct CDR3 sequences, with around 16% observed a single time. The genes are TRBV6-5 and TRBJ2-7, with 9 positions matching TRBD1. The material was PBMCs from the stem cell graft donor, obtained from the stem cell graft. This TCR derives from a human donor who donated a stem cell graft to a child with acute lymphoblastic leukemia. CDR3: CASSWGQGWGYEQYF. The CDR3 DNA sequence: TGTGCCAGCAGTTGGGGACAGGGTTGGGGCTACGAGCAGTACTTC.